This is a list of T cell receptor beta chains from one sample in a study of blood T cells in healthy people across ages. One entry per CDR3 protein, called by TCRdb with MiXCR from the 5' RACE reads. The sample has hundreds of thousands of distinct CDR3 sequences; roughly 44% are singletons. Material for sequencing was blood. These receptors were taken from a man between 60 and 75 years old in good health. The CDR3 runs from the conserved cysteine through the conserved F or W. Fields, in order: clone size, V gene, D gene, CDR3 length, J gene, CDR3 DNA, CDR3 protein. D genes are given only for firm matches. Some rows mark clone size as missing; the rest say once, few, many or name a class of expanded clone.

abundance: .; v_gene: TRBV2; d_gene: .; len: 14; j_gene: TRBJ2-7; CDR3nt: TGTGCCAGCAGGGCGAACTATGGGGTGTACGAGCAGTACTTC; CDR3aa: CASRANYGVYEQYF
abundance: few; v_gene: TRBV6-5; d_gene: TRBD2; len: 17; j_gene: TRBJ2-3; CDR3nt: TGTGCCAGCAGTTACACCAGCGGGGGCCTAAGCACAGATACGCAGTATTTT; CDR3aa: CASSYTSGGLSTDTQYF
abundance: .; v_gene: TRBV28; d_gene: .; len: 14; j_gene: TRBJ2-7; CDR3nt: TGTGCCAGCAGTTTATACCCTAGCTCCTACGAGCAGTACTTC; CDR3aa: CASSLYPSSYEQYF
abundance: .; v_gene: TRBV20-1; d_gene: TRBD2; len: 17; j_gene: TRBJ2-1; CDR3nt: TGCAGTGCTAGAGATCTCGTACTTAGCGGGGGGGCAGGTGAGCAGTTCTTC; CDR3aa: CSARDLVLSGGAGEQFF
abundance: .; v_gene: TRBV12-3/TRBV12-4; d_gene: TRBD1; len: 14; j_gene: TRBJ2-5; CDR3nt: TGTGCCAGCAGTTTCGGGACAGGTCGGTCGGAGCAGTACTTC; CDR3aa: CASSFGTGRSEQYF
abundance: .; v_gene: TRBV7-2; d_gene: TRBD2; len: 19; j_gene: TRBJ2-7; CDR3nt: TGTGCCAGCAGCTCGAAGAGGGGACTAGCGGGGGGGCTGGGAGAGACCCGGTACTTC; CDR3aa: CASSSKRGLAGGLGETRYF
abundance: .; v_gene: TRBV20-1; d_gene: .; len: 12; j_gene: TRBJ2-5; CDR3nt: TGCAGTGCTAGCTCCAGAGAAGAGACCCAGTACTTC; CDR3aa: CSASSREETQYF
abundance: .; v_gene: TRBV6-5; d_gene: TRBD1; len: 14; j_gene: TRBJ1-2; CDR3nt: TGTGCCAGCAGTAGACAGGGGGGAGGCTATGGCTACACCTTC; CDR3aa: CASSRQGGGYGYTF
abundance: few; v_gene: TRBV20-1; d_gene: .; len: 14; j_gene: TRBJ1-2; CDR3nt: TGCAGTGCTAGAGTTTCGGAGATTAACTATGGCTACACCTTC; CDR3aa: CSARVSEINYGYTF
abundance: .; v_gene: TRBV12-3/TRBV12-4; d_gene: TRBD1; len: 15; j_gene: TRBJ1-4; CDR3nt: TGTGCCAGCAGTCGAGGACAGGCTACTAATGAAAAACTGTTTTTT; CDR3aa: CASSRGQATNEKLFF
abundance: .; v_gene: TRBV9; d_gene: .; len: 16; j_gene: TRBJ2-3; CDR3nt: TGTGCCAGCAGCCCTAACGGAGGCGGCTTCTTAGATACGCAGTATTTT; CDR3aa: CASSPNGGGFLDTQYF
abundance: .; v_gene: TRBV3-1; d_gene: .; len: 14; j_gene: TRBJ2-5; CDR3nt: TGTGCCAGCAGCGGGACACTGTACCAAGAGACCCAGTACTTC; CDR3aa: CASSGTLYQETQYF
abundance: .; v_gene: TRBV7-9; d_gene: .; len: 18; j_gene: TRBJ1-3; CDR3nt: TGTGCCAGCAGCCCAGACAGCTCGCTCACCGTCTCTGGAAACACCATATATTTT; CDR3aa: CASSPDSSLTVSGNTIYF
abundance: few; v_gene: TRBV2; d_gene: .; len: 11; j_gene: TRBJ2-3; CDR3nt: TGTGCCAGCAGTGAAGCGGATACGCAGTATTTT; CDR3aa: CASSEADTQYF
abundance: few; v_gene: TRBV28; d_gene: TRBD2; len: 15; j_gene: TRBJ2-1; CDR3nt: TGTGCCAGCAGTACCGGGACTAGCTTTGTGAATGAGCAGTTCTTC; CDR3aa: CASSTGTSFVNEQFF
abundance: few; v_gene: TRBV2; d_gene: .; len: 15; j_gene: TRBJ1-5; CDR3nt: TGTGCCAGCAGTAGGGTAGGACGACAGAATCAGCCCCAGCATTTT; CDR3aa: CASSRVGRQNQPQHF
abundance: few; v_gene: TRBV28; d_gene: .; len: 13; j_gene: TRBJ1-4; CDR3nt: TGTGCCAGCAGTCGGGTGGGGATGGAAAAACTGTTTTTT; CDR3aa: CASSRVGMEKLFF
abundance: .; v_gene: TRBV12-3/TRBV12-4; d_gene: TRBD2; len: 16; j_gene: TRBJ2-4; CDR3nt: TGTGCCAGCAGTACGGGGAGCGGGGGGACCAAAAACATTCAGTACTTC; CDR3aa: CASSTGSGGTKNIQYF
abundance: .; v_gene: TRBV7-9; d_gene: .; len: 20; j_gene: TRBJ2-3; CDR3nt: TGTGCCAGCAATAAATCCCAGGGCAACTTATCCTATCATTTCAGAGATACGCAGTATTTT; CDR3aa: CASNKSQGNLSYHFRDTQYF
abundance: few; v_gene: TRBV2; d_gene: .; len: 15; j_gene: TRBJ2-7; CDR3nt: TGTGCCAGCAGTTCTTATGGGTCCACAACCTACGAGCAGTACTTC; CDR3aa: CASSSYGSTTYEQYF
abundance: once; v_gene: TRBV4-3; d_gene: .; len: 17; j_gene: TRBJ1-2; CDR3nt: TGCGCCAGCAGCCCGGGGGGCAGCCTCTTGACAATGAATGGCTACACCTTC; CDR3aa: CASSPGGSLLTMNGYTF
abundance: .; v_gene: TRBV30; d_gene: TRBD1; len: 13; j_gene: TRBJ2-7; CDR3nt: TGTGCCTGGAGCCTACTTCCAGGGGGCGAGCAGTACTTC; CDR3aa: CAWSLLPGGEQYF
abundance: .; v_gene: TRBV6-2/TRBV6-3; d_gene: .; len: 15; j_gene: TRBJ2-4; CDR3nt: TGTGCCAGCAATACCAACCCAGGGGTCAGGAACATTCAGTACTTC; CDR3aa: CASNTNPGVRNIQYF
abundance: few; v_gene: TRBV6-5; d_gene: TRBD2; len: 14; j_gene: TRBJ2-7; CDR3nt: TGTGCCAGCACCACCACGGGGGGAGCCTACGAGCAGTACTTC; CDR3aa: CASTTTGGAYEQYF
abundance: .; v_gene: TRBV12-3/TRBV12-4; d_gene: .; len: 13; j_gene: TRBJ2-1; CDR3nt: TGTGCCAGCAGCCCGAGGGGGCGGGGGGAGCAGTTCTTC; CDR3aa: CASSPRGRGEQFF
abundance: few; v_gene: TRBV6-5; d_gene: TRBD1; len: 17; j_gene: TRBJ2-5; CDR3nt: TGTGCCAGCAGTTCCCCGGGACAGGGGTCTCCCCAAGAGACCCAGTACTTC; CDR3aa: CASSSPGQGSPQETQYF
abundance: .; v_gene: TRBV20-1; d_gene: TRBD2; len: 12; j_gene: TRBJ2-5; CDR3nt: TGCAGTGCAAATAGCGGGGGAGAGACCCAGTACTTC; CDR3aa: CSANSGGETQYF
abundance: .; v_gene: TRBV4-3; d_gene: TRBD1; len: 16; j_gene: TRBJ2-3; CDR3nt: TGCGCCAGCAGCCAAGCCTACAGGGGGGTCACAGATACGCAGTATTTT; CDR3aa: CASSQAYRGVTDTQYF
abundance: .; v_gene: TRBV4-3; d_gene: .; len: 18; j_gene: TRBJ1-2; CDR3nt: TGCGCCAGCAGCCCTGGAGAGGCAGGCGCCCTAGCTAACTATGGCTACACCTTC; CDR3aa: CASSPGEAGALANYGYTF
abundance: .; v_gene: TRBV4-3; d_gene: TRBD1; len: 16; j_gene: TRBJ1-6; CDR3nt: TGCGCCAGCAGCCAAGATCCCGGACAGGGTCGATCACCCCTCCACTTT; CDR3aa: CASSQDPGQGRSPLHF